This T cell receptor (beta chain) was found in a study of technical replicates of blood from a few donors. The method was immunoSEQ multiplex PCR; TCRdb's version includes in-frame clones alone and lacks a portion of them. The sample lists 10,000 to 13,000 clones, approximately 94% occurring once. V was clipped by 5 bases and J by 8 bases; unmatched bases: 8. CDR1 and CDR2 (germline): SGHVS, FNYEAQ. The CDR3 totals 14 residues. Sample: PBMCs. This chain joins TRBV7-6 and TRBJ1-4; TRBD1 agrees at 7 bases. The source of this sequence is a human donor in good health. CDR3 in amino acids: CASSQGVRREKLFF. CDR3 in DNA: TGTGCCAGCAGCCAGGGGGTGAGACGCGAAAAACTGTTTTTT.